Following are 16 T cell receptor beta chains from one sample sequenced in a study of T cell changes during pregnancy in multiple sclerosis. TCRdb keeps only in-frame clones here, not all; method: immunoSEQ multiplex PCR. The data contain approximately 52,000 clones, 85% to 95% of them seen just once; the ten biggest clones take up 0.2% to 0.3%. The sequences come from CD4+ T cells from peripheral blood mononuclear cells, collected in the third trimester of pregnancy. The receptor set was obtained from a female donor with multiple sclerosis, enrolled in a pregnancy study.

The rearrangement joins TRBV9 to TRBJ2-3; a possible D gene is TRBD1 (6 bases). This CDR3 contains 15 residues. Trimming took off 4 bases at V and 0 bases at J, with 12 bases between the two ends. CDR1 is SGDLS and CDR2 is YYNGEE in the germline V gene. CDR3 region: CASSHTGISTDTQYF. The CDR3 DNA is TGTGCCAGCAGCCACACAGGGATTAGCACAGATACGCAGTATTTT.

The chain's CDR3 is CASSLAGPGTGVETGELFF. The CDR3 DNA is TGCGCCAGCAGCTTGGCTGGCCCCGGGACAGGGGTAGAGACCGGGGAGCTGTTTTTT. The rearrangement uses TRBV5-1 and TRBJ2-2; 10 bases match TRBD1. Germline-derived CDR1 and CDR2 are SGHRS and YFSETQ. After removal of 0 bases from V and 5 bases from J, the junction contained 13 bases not matched to a gene. The CDR3 loop spans 19 amino acids. Variable domain in full (rest from reference TRBV5-1 and TRBJ2-2): KAGVTQTPRYLIKTRGQQVTLSCSPISGHRSVSWYQQTPGQGLQFLFEYFSETQRNKGNFPGRFSGRQFSNSRSEMNVSTLELGDSALYLCASSLAGPGTGVETGELFFGEGSRLTVL.

This chain connects TRBV18 to TRBJ1-1; TRBD1 matches at 7 bases. CDR3 length equals 17 residues. Germline V CDR1 and CDR2: KGHSH, LQKENI. J gave up 6 bases and V 6 bases, and 19 bases lay outside the gene matches. As DNA, the CDR3 is TGTGCCAGCTCCGCACTAGTAACAGGGGATTTGGGCTCTGAAGCTTTCTTT. Translating it yields CASSALVTGDLGSEAFF.

This chain links TRBV2 with TRBJ2-1; 8 bases fit TRBD1. Germline V gives CDR1 SNHLY, CDR2 FYNNEI. This CDR3 is 13 amino acids long. The ends lost 5 bases at V and 7 bases at J; junction bases unmatched: 4. CDR3 amino acids: CASSPDRGNEQFF. CDR3 nucleotide sequence: TGTGCCAGCAGTCCCGACAGGGGTAATGAGCAGTTCTTC. The full variable domain, its missing parts supplied by reference TRBV2 and TRBJ2-1, is EPEVTQTPSHQVTQMGQEVILRCVPISNHLYFYWYRQILGQKVEFLVSFYNNEISEKSEIFDDQFSVERPDGSNFTLKIRSTKLEDSAMYFCASSPDRGNEQFFGPGTRLTVL.

The chain uses TRBV5-4 and TRBJ2-3; unclear D gene. CDR1 is SGHNT, CDR2 YYREEE, per germline (reference sequence). Trimming shortened V by 4 bases and J by 3 bases, and 6 bases separated the two germline ends. The CDR3 runs to 12 residues. This CDR3 is CASSLTTDTQYF. The CDR3 bases are TGTGCCAGCAGCCTTACTACAGATACGCAGTATTTT.

This chain joins TRBV30 and TRBJ1-6; TRBD1 is a possible D gene (5 bases). The CDR3 has 15 residues. Germline V CDR1 and CDR2: GTSNPN, SVGIG (reference sequence). V was clipped by 0 bases and J by 7 bases, with 13 bases between them. Written as DNA, the CDR3 is TGTGCCTGGAGTGTGTTGACAGTCTCAAATTCACCCCTCCACTTT. It codes for CAWSVLTVSNSPLHF.

In nucleotides, the CDR3 is TGTGCCAGCAGTGCCAGGAGGGGCGGGAGGACCGATACGCAGTATTTT. This translates into CASSARRGGRTDTQYF. The chain is built from TRBV6-1 and TRBJ2-3; 8 bases align to TRBD2. The CDR3 has 16 residues. J was trimmed by 6 bases and V by 4 bases; bases with no gene match: 12. Germline CDR1 is MNHNS and CDR2 is SASEGT.

This chain connects TRBV27 to TRBJ2-7, with D uncertain. The CDR3 has 14 amino acids. CDR1 and CDR2 from the germline V gene are MNHEY and SMNVEV (reference sequence). Trimming pared 0 bases from V and 5 bases from J, leaving 11 bases between. The CDR3 loop reads CASSLSPPRDEQYF. The CDR3 DNA sequence: TGTGCCAGCAGTTTATCGCCCCCTCGAGACGAGCAGTACTTC.

This clone was picked up one time. The chain links TRBV19 to TRBJ1-3; perhaps TRBD1 as D (5 bases). From germline, CDR1 is LNHDA and CDR2 SQIVND (reference sequence). The CDR3 runs to 16 residues. V shed 5 bases and J shed 2 bases, with 16 bases lying between them. CDR3: CASSAAGGTAGNTIYF. DNA for the CDR3: TGTGCCAGTAGTGCCGCCGGGGGGACCGCTGGAAACACCATATATTTT.

The chain couples TRBV6-4 to TRBJ2-2, with D possibly TRBD2 on 5 matching bases. The CDR3 is 14 amino acids. CDR1 MRHNA and CDR2 SNTAGT come from the germline V gene. V was clipped by 8 bases and J by 4 bases, with 14 bases between them. The CDR3 sequence is CASALEGSTGELFF. Here the CDR3 DNA reads TGTGCCAGCGCTCTCGAGGGCAGCACCGGGGAGCTGTTTTTT.

V usage is TRBV7-3 and J usage is TRBJ2-1, with D maybe TRBD2 (6 bases). V lost 1 base and J 7 bases, leaving 20 bases between the germline ends. CDR1 is SGHTA, CDR2 FQGTGA, per germline. The CDR3 consists of 17 residues. CDR3 region: CASSLIGGAGRGNEQFF. The CDR3 coding sequence is TGTGCCAGCAGCTTAATCGGAGGCGCGGGAAGAGGTAATGAGCAGTTCTTC.

The chain joins TRBV9 to TRBJ1-2; TRBD1 matches 8 bases. Trimming took 3 bases from V and 2 from J; bases not matched to a gene: 6. Germline CDR1 and CDR2: SGDLS and YYNGEE. This CDR3 contains 15 residues. CDR3 sequence reads: CASSAGQGRNYGYTF. The CDR3 DNA is TGTGCCAGCAGCGCCGGACAGGGAAGGAACTATGGCTACACCTTC.

V and J are TRBV11-2 and TRBJ1-2; 7 nucleotides line up with TRBD1. CDR1 is SGHAT, CDR2 FQNNGV, per germline. With V trimmed by 5 bases and J by 7 bases, 10 bases remained unmatched. This CDR3 comprises 14 residues. CDR3 bases: TGTGCCAGCAGCCCTACAGGGGTAAAGATTGGCTACACCTTC. Its translation: CASSPTGVKIGYTF.

V usage is TRBV7-8 and J usage is TRBJ2-5; D remains ambiguous. The length of the CDR3 is 13 residues. Between the trimmed V and J ends, which lost 4 bases and 1 base, there was a span of 7 bases. In germline, CDR1 is SGHVS, CDR2 FQNEAQ. CDR3 sequence: CASSSGSQETQYF. CDR3 bases: TGTGCCAGCAGCTCCGGGTCCCAAGAGACCCAGTACTTC.

The chain is built from TRBV5-4 and TRBJ2-1, with 14 positions matching TRBD2. V trimming: 4 bases; J trimming: 6 bases; junction bases outside the gene matches: 9. The V gene's germline CDR1 is SGHNT and CDR2 YYREEE (reference sequence). The CDR3 consists of 17 residues. The CDR3 loop reads CASSGGTSGSQSNEQFF. For the CDR3, the DNA is TGTGCCAGCAGCGGGGGGACTAGCGGGAGTCAAAGCAATGAGCAGTTCTTC.

The gene calls are TRBV7-2 and TRBJ1-6, with TRBD1 matching over 10 bases. Germline V gives CDR1 SGHTA, CDR2 FQGNSA. This CDR3 comprises 14 residues. Trimming at V came to 5 bases and at J to 9 bases, leaving 4 bases not matched to a gene. CDR3 region: CASSPDRGSSPLHF. In nucleotides, the CDR3 is TGTGCCAGCAGCCCGGACAGGGGGAGTTCACCCCTCCACTTT.